The next 5 T cell receptor beta chains were all read from a single sample in a study of T cells in Graves' hyperthyroidism and ophthalmopathy. TCR beta CDR3 regions were amplified from RNA transcripts. RT-PCR in the first round (using the HTBI primer set) targeted the TCR CDR3. Using its own MiXCR run on the multiplex PCR reads, TCRdb lists one record per CDR3 protein. This table holds approximately 400,000 distinct CDR3 sequences, just under 15% found once. Sequencing was performed on blood. These TCRs come from a woman aged 25 to 39 with Graves' hyperthyroidism.

In this sample, this clonotype turned up many times. CDR3 in DNA: TGCAGTGCTAGAGAACCCAGGCTCAATAGCAATCAGCCCCAGCATTTT. It specifies CSAREPRLNSNQPQHF. The chain links TRBV20-1 to TRBJ1-5, with D unresolved. Per germline, CDR1 DFQATT and CDR2 SNEGSKA (reference sequence). Trimming shortened V by 0 bases and J by 0 bases, and 12 bases separated the two germline ends. The CDR3 contains 16 residues.

As to this clonotype: Since a much larger clone is just one base distant, this may be a read error. This chain joins TRBV28 and TRBJ1-5; 7 bases agree with TRBD1. Germline assignment: CDR1 MDHEN and CDR2 SYDVKM. The CDR3 extends over 14 amino acids. Trimming at V came to 11 bases and at J to 4 bases, leaving 11 bases not matched to a gene. CDR3 coding DNA: TGTGCCGGCATTAGGACAGGACAAAATCAGCCCCAGCATTTT. It encodes CAGIRTGQNQPQHF.

This rearrangement joins TRBV6-4 to TRBJ1-5; a weak D match, TRBD1 (6 bases). CDR1 MRHNA and CDR2 SNTAGT come from the germline V gene. Trimming removed 5 bases from V and 3 bases from J, with 11 bases in between. This CDR3 has 14 residues. The CDR3 DNA reads as TGTGCCAGCAGTAACCAGGGGTTCAATCAGCCCCAGCATTTT. Translated: CASSNQGFNQPQHF.

This clonotype was detected ten times or more. The chain carries TRBV20-1 and TRBJ2-7; the D gene is possibly TRBD2 (6 bases). V was clipped by 6 bases and J by 4 bases, with 16 bases between them. The CDR3 has 13 residues. The V gene's germline CDR1 is DFQATT and CDR2 SNEGSKA (reference sequence). The CDR3 sequence is CSAPGVRGYEQYF. The CDR3 DNA is TGCAGTGCGCCGGGAGTTAGAGGTTACGAGCAGTACTTC.

This clonotype was seen repeatedly, ten times or more. This chain connects TRBV7-2 to TRBJ2-1, with TRBD2 matching 7 bases. The germline CDR1 and CDR2 sequences are SGHTA and FQGNSA. CDR3 size: 15 residues. The trim removed 5 bases at V and 1 base at J, leaving 5 bases unmatched. DNA of the CDR3: TGTGCCAGCAGCAACCAACTAGCGTCCTACAATGAGCAGTTCTTC. Amino acids: CASSNQLASYNEQFF.